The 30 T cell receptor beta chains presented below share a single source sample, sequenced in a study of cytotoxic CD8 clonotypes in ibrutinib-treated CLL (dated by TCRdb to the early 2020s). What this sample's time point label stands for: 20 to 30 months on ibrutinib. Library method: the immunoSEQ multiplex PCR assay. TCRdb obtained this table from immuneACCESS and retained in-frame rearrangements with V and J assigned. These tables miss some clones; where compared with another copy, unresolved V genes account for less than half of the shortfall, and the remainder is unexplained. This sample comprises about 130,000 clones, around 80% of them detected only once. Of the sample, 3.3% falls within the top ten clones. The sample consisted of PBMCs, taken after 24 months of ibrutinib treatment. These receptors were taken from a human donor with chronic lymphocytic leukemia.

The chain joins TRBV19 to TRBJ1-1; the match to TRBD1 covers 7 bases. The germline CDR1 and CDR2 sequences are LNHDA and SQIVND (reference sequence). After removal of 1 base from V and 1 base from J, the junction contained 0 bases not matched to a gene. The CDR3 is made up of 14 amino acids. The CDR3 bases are TGTGCCAGTAGTATAGGACAGGGGAACACTGAAGCTTTCTTT. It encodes CASSIGQGNTEAFF.

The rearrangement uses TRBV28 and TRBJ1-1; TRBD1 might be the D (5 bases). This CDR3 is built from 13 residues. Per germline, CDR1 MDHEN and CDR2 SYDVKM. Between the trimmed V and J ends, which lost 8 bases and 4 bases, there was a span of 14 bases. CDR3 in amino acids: CASVKGPITEAFF. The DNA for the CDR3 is TGTGCCAGCGTCAAGGGACCGATCACTGAAGCTTTCTTT.

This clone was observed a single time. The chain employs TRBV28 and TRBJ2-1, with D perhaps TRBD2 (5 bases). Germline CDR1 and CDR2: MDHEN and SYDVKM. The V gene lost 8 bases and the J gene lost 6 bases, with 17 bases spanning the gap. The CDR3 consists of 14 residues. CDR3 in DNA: TGTGCCAGCGAACGGGGTATCCCATTCAATGAGCAGTTCTTC. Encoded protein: CASERGIPFNEQFF.

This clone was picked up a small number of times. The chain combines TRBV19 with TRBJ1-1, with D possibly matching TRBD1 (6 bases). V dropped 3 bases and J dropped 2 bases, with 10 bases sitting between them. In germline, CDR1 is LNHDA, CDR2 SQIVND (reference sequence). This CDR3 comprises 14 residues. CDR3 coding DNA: TGTGCCAGTAGTATTCGGACAGCCAACACTGAAGCTTTCTTT. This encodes CASSIRTANTEAFF.

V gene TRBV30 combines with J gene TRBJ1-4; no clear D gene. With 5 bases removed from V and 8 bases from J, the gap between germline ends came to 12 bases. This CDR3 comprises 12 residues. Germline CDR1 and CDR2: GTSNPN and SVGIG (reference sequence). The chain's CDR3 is CAWQPSGEKLFF. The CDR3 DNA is TGTGCCTGGCAACCATCTGGGGAAAAACTGTTTTTT. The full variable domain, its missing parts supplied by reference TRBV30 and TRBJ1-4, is SQTIHQWPATLVQPVGSPLSLECTVEGTSNPNLYWYRQAAGRGLQLLFYSVGIGQISSEVPQNLSASRPQDRQFILSSKKLLLSDSGFYLCAWQPSGEKLFFGSGTQLSVL.

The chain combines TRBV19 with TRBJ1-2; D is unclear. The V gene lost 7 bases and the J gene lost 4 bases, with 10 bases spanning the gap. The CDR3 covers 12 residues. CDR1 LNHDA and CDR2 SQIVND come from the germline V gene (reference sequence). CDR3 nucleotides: TGTGCCAGTACACGGGAACGCTATGGCTACACCTTC. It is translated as CASTRERYGYTF.

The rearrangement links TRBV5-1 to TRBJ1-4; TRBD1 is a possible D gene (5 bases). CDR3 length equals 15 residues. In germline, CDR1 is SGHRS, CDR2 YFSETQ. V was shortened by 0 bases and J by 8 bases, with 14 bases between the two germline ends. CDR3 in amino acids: CASSLVSGHQEKLFF. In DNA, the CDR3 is TGCGCCAGCAGCTTGGTTTCAGGGCATCAAGAAAAACTGTTTTTT.

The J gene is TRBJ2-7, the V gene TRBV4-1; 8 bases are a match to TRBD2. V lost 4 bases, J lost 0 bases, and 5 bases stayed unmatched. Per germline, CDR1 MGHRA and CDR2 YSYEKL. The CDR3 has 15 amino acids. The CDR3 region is CASSPQRGLSYEQYF. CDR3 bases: TGCGCCAGCAGCCCACAGCGGGGGCTCTCCTACGAGCAGTACTTC.

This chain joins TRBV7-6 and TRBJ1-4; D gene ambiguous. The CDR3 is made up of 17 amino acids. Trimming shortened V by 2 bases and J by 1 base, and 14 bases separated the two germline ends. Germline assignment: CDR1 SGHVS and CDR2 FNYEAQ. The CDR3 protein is CASSLSHSGLTNEKLFF. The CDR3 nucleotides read TGTGCCAGCAGCTTAAGTCACTCGGGATTAACTAATGAAAAACTGTTTTTT.

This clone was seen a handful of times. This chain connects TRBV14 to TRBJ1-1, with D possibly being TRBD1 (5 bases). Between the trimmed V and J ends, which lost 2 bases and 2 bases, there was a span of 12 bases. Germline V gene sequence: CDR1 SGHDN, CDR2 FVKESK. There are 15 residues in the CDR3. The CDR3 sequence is CASSQRAGSNTEAFF. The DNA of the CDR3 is TGTGCCAGCAGCCAAAGGGCAGGGTCTAACACTGAAGCTTTCTTT.

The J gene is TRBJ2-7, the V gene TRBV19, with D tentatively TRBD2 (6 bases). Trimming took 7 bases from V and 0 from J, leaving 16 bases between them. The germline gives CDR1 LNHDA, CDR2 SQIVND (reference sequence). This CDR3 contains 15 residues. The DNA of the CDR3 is TGTGCCAGTACTACAGTGGGGGGAAGCTCCTACGAGCAGTACTTC. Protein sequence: CASTTVGGSSYEQYF.

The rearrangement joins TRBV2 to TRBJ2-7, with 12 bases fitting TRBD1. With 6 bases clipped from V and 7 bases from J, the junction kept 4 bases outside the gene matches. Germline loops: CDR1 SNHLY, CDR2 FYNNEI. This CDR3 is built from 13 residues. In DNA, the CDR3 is TGTGCCAGCAGCGGGACAGGGGGCGGGGAGCAGTACTTC. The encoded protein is CASSGTGGGEQYF.

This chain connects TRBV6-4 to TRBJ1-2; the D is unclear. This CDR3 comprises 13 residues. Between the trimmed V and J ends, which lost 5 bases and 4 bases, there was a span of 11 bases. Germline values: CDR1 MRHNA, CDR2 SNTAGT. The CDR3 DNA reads TGTGCCAGCAGTCCAGGTTCCCTCTATGGCTACACCTTC. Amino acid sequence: CASSPGSLYGYTF.

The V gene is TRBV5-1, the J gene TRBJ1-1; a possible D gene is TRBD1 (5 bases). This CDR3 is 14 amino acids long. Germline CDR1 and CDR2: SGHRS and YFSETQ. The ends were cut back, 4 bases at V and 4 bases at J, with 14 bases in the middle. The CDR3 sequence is CASSPAGGSTEAFF. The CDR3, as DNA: TGCGCCAGCAGCCCTGCCGGGGGGAGCACTGAAGCTTTCTTT.

The CDR3 sequence is CASSVPGGQYNEQFF. The CDR3 bases are TGTGCCAGCAGTGTGCCGGGGGGACAATACAATGAGCAGTTCTTC. The V and J genes are TRBV25-1 and TRBJ2-1; D may be TRBD2 (7 bases). Trimming took off 4 bases at V and 4 bases at J, with 14 bases between the two ends. Germline V CDR1 and CDR2: MGHDK, SYGVNS. The CDR3 length is 15 residues.

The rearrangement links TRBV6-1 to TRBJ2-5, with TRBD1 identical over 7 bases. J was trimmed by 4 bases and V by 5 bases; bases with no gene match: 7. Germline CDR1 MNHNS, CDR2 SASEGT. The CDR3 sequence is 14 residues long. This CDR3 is CASSRSRGSETQYF. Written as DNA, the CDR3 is TGTGCCAGCAGTAGGAGCAGGGGGTCAGAGACCCAGTACTTC.

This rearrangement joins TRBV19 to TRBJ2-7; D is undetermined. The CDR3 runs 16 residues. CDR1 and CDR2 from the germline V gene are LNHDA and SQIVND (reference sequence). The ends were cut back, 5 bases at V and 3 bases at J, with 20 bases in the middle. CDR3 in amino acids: CASSPAGHTTDYEQYF. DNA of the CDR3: TGTGCCAGTAGTCCTGCCGGTCATACCACCGACTACGAGCAGTACTTC.

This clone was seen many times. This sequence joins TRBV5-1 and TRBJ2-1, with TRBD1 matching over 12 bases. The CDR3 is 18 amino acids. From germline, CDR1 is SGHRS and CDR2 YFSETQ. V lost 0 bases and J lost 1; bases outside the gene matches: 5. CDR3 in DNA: TGCGCCAGCAGCTTGGGGGACAGGGGGCCACTGTCCTACAATGAGCAGTTCTTC. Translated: CASSLGDRGPLSYNEQFF.

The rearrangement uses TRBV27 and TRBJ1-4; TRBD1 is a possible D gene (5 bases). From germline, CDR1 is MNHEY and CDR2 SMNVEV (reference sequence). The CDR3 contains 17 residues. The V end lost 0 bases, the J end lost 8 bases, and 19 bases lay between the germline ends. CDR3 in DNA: TGTGCCAGCAGTTTATCTAGGGGAGCGGGAGGAGGCGAAAAACTGTTTTTT. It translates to CASSLSRGAGGGEKLFF.

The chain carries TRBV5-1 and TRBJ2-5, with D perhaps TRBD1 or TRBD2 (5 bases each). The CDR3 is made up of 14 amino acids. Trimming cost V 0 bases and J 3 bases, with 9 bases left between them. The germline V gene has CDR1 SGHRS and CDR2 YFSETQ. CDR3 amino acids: CASSLGGGEETQYF. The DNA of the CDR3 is TGCGCCAGCAGCTTGGGTGGGGGTGAAGAGACCCAGTACTTC. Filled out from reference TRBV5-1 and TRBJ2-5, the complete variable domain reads KAGVTQTPRYLIKTRGQQVTLSCSPISGHRSVSWYQQTPGQGLQFLFEYFSETQRNKGNFPGRFSGRQFSNSRSEMNVSTLELGDSALYLCASSLGGGEETQYFGPGTRLLVL.

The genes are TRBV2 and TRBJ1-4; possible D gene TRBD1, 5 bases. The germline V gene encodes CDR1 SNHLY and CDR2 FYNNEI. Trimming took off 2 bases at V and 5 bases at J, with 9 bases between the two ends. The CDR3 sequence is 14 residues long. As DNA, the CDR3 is TGTGCCAGCAGTGAACAGGGAGGGAATGAAAAACTGTTTTTT. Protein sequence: CASSEQGGNEKLFF.

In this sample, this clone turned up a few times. Here the CDR3 reads CASSLEGANRQRHF. Written as DNA, the CDR3 is TGTGCCAGCAGCTTGGAGGGGGCGAACCGTCAGCGCCACTTT. The chain joins TRBV5-4 to TRBJ1-6; 7 bases line up with TRBD1. This CDR3 is built from 14 residues. Germline assignment: CDR1 SGHNT and CDR2 YYREEE (reference sequence). J was trimmed by 18 bases and V by 0 bases; bases with no gene match: 12.

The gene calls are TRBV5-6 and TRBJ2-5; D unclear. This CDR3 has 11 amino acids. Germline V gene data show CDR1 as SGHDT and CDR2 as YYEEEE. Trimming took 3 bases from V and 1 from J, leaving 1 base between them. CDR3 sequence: CASSSQETQYF. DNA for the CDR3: TGTGCCAGCAGCTCCCAAGAGACCCAGTACTTC.

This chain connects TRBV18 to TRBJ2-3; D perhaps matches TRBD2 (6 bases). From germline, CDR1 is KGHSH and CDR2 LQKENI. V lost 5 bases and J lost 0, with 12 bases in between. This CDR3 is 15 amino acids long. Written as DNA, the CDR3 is TGTGCCAGCTCAGCGGGAACCACTAGCACAGATACGCAGTATTTT. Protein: CASSAGTTSTDTQYF.

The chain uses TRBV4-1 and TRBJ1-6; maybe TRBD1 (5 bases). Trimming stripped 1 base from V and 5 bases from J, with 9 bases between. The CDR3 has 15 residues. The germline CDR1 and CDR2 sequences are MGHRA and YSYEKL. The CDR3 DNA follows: TGCGCCAGCAGCCAAGGGCGACAGAATAATTCACCCCTCCACTTT. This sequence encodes CASSQGRQNNSPLHF.

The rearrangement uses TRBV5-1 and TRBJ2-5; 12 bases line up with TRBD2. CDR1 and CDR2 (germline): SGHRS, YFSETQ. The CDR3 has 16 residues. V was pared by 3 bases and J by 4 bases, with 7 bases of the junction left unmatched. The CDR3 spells CASSWTTSGGGETQYF. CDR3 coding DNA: TGCGCCAGCAGCTGGACGACTAGCGGGGGTGGAGAGACCCAGTACTTC.

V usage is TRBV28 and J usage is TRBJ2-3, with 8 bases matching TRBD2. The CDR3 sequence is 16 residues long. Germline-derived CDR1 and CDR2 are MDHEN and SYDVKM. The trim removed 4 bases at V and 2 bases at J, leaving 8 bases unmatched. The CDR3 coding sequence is TGTGCCAGCAGTTCCCCCACTAGCGGCAACACAGATACGCAGTATTTT. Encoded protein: CASSSPTSGNTDTQYF.

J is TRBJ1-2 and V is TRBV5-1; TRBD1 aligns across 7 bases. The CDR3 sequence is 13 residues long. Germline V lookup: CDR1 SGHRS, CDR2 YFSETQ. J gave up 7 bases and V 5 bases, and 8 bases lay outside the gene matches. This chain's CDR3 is CASRYGTDFGYTF. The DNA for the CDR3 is TGCGCCAGCAGGTATGGGACAGATTTTGGCTACACCTTC. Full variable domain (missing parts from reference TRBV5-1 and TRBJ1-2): KAGVTQTPRYLIKTRGQQVTLSCSPISGHRSVSWYQQTPGQGLQFLFEYFSETQRNKGNFPGRFSGRQFSNSRSEMNVSTLELGDSALYLCASRYGTDFGYTFGSGTRLTVV.

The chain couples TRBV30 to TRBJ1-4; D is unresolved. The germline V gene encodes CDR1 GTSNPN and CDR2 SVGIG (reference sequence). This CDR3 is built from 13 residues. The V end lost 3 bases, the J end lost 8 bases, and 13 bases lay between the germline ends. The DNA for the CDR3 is TGTGCCTGGAGAGGGTTTTGGAACGAAAAACTGTTTTTT. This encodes CAWRGFWNEKLFF.

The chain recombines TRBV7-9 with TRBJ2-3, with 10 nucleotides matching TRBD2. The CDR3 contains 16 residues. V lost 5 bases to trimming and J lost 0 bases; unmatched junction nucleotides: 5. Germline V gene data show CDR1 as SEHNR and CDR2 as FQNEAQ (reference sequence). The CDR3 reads CASSARTSGSTDTQYF. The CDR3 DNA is TGTGCCAGCAGCGCCAGGACTAGCGGCAGCACAGATACGCAGTATTTT.